This T cell receptor beta chain was sequenced in a study of shared clonotypes between healthy human individuals. Points from the study as a whole: What limited the represented genetic and exposure-history diversity was the small number of donors.

After removal of 1 base from V and 5 bases from J, the junction contained 3 bases not matched to a gene. Germline V lookup: CDR1 SNHLY, CDR2 FYNNEI. CDR3 length equals 14 residues. TCRdb's table, derived via immunoSEQ multiplex PCR, lists solely in-frame clones and lacks some. The data contain roughly 450,000 clones, 60% to 85% of them singletons. The donors were all Caucasian adults (living in Nashville, Tennessee). This clone has more than one count but fewer than ten. Antigen: not known. The TCR was taken from a woman aged 40-49 years in good health. Some clones in this sample may be carry-over from other donors' samples. The sequenced sample was PBMCs. The chain has TRBV2 and TRBJ2-5; 8 bases are shared with TRBD1. CDR3 residues: CASSEGDRGETQYF. The CDR3 DNA is TGTGCCAGCAGTGAAGGTGACAGGGGCGAGACCCAGTACTTC. Combining the CDR3 with reference TRBV2 and TRBJ2-5 gives the whole variable domain EPEVTQTPSHQVTQMGQEVILRCVPISNHLYFYWYRQILGQKVEFLVSFYNNEISEKSEIFDDQFSVERPDGSNFTLKIRSTKLEDSAMYFCASSEGDRGETQYFGPGTRLLVL.